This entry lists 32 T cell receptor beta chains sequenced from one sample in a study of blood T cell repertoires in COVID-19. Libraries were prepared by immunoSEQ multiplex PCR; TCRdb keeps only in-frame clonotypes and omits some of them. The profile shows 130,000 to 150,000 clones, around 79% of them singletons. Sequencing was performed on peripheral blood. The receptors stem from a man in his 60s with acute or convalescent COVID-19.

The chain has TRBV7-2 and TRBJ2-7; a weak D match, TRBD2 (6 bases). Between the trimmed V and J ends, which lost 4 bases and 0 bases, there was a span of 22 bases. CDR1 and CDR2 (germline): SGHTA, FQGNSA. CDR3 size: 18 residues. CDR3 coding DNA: TGTGCCAGCAGCTCCCTAGGCCCTAATAGCGGAGGCTCCTACGAGCAGTACTTC. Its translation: CASSSLGPNSGGSYEQYF.

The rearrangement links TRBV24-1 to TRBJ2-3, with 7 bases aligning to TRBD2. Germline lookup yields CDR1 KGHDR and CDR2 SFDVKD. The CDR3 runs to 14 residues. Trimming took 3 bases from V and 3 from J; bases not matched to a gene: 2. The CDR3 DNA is TGTGCCACCAGTGATCCAGCGGGGACAGATACGCAGTATTTT. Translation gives CATSDPAGTDTQYF.

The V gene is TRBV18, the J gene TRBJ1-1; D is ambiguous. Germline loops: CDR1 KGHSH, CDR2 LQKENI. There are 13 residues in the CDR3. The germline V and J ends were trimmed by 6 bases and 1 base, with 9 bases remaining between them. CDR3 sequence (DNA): TGTGCCAGCTCCCCCCGGGGGAACACTGAAGCTTTCTTT. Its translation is CASSPRGNTEAFF.

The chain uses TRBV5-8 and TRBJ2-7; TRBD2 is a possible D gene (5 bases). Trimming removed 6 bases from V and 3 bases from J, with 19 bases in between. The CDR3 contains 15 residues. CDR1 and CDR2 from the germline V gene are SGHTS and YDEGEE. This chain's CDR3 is CASTPRGKNDYEQYF. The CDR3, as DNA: TGTGCCAGCACCCCCCGGGGAAAAAACGACTACGAGCAGTACTTC.

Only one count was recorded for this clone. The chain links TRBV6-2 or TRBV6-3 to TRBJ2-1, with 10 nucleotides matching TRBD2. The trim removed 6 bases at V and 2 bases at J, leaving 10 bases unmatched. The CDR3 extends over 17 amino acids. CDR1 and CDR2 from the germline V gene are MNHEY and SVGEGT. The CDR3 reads CASSPGLAVAPYNEQFF. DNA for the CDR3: TGTGCCAGCAGCCCTGGACTAGCGGTAGCCCCCTACAATGAGCAGTTCTTC.

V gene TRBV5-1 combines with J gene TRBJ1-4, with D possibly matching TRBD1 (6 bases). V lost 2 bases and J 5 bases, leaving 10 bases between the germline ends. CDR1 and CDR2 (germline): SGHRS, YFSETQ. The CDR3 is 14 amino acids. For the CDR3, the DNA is TGCGCCAGCAGCTTCAGGGGTGGAAATGAAAAACTGTTTTTT. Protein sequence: CASSFRGGNEKLFF. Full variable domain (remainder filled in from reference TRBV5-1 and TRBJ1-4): KAGVTQTPRYLIKTRGQQVTLSCSPISGHRSVSWYQQTPGQGLQFLFEYFSETQRNKGNFPGRFSGRQFSNSRSEMNVSTLELGDSALYLCASSFRGGNEKLFFGSGTQLSVL.

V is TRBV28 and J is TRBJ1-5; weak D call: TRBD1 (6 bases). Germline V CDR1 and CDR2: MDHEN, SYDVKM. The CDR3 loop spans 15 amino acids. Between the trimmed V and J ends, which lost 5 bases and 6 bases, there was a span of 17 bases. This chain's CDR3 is CASSPHTGWGQPQHF. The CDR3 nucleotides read TGTGCCAGCAGTCCACATACAGGGTGGGGTCAGCCCCAGCATTTT.

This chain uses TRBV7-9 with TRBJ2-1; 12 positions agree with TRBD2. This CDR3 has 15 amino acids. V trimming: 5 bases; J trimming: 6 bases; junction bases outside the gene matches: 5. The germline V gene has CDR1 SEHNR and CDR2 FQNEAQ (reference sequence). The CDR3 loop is CASSPRTSGANEQFF. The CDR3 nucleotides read TGTGCCAGCAGCCCCAGGACTAGCGGGGCCAATGAGCAGTTCTTC.

CDR3 amino acids: CASSLALGLNSPLHF. DNA for the CDR3: TGTGCCAGCAGCTTGGCCCTCGGACTGAATTCACCCCTCCACTTT. The V gene is TRBV5-5, the J gene TRBJ1-6; D uncertain. The CDR3 is made up of 15 amino acids. Germline V gene lookup returns CDR1 SGHKS and CDR2 YYEKEE (reference sequence). V lost 0 bases to trimming and J lost 7 bases, with 11 bases between them.

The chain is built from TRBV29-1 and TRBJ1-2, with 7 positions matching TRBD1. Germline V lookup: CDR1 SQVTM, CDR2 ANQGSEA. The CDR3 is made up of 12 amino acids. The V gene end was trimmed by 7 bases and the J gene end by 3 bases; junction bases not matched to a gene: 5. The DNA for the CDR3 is TGCAGCGCCACCCAGGGGGACTATGGCTACACCTTC. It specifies CSATQGDYGYTF.

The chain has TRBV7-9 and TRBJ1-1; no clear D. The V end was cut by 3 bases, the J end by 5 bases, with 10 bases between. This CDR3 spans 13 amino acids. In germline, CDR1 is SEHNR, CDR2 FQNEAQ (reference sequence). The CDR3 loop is CASSLGPWTEAFF. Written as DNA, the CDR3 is TGTGCCAGCAGCTTGGGCCCATGGACTGAAGCTTTCTTT.

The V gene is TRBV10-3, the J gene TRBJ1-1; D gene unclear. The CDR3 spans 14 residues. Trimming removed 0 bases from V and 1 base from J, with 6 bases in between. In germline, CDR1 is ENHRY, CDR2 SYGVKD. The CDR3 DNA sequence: TGTGCCATCAGTGAGTCTGGCCGGAACACTGAAGCTTTCTTT. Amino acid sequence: CAISESGRNTEAFF.

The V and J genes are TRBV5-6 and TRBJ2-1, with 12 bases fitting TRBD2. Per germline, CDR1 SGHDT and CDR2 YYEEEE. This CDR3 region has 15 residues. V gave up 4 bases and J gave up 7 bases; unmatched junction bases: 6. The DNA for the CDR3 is TGTGCCAGCAGCCGCCGACTAGCGGGAGTGAATGAGCAGTTCTTC. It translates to CASSRRLAGVNEQFF.

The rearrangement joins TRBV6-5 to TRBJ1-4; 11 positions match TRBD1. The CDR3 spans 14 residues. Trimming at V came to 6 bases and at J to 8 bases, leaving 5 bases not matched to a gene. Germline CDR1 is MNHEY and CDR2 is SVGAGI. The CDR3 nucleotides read TGTGCCAGCAGGGCCCGGGACAGGGGGGAAAAACTGTTTTTT. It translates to CASRARDRGEKLFF.

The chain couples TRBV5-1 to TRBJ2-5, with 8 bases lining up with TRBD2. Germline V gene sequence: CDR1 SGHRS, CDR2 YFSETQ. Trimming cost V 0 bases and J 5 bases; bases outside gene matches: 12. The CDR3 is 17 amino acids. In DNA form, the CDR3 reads TGCGCCAGCAGCTTGGGTACTAGCGGCCCACGGGAGGAGACCCAGTACTTC. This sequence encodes CASSLGTSGPREETQYF.

This CDR3 is CASSQSRRTSGGMGQETQYF. The CDR3 region has the DNA TGTGCCAGCAGCCAGTCTAGGAGGACTAGCGGGGGTATGGGGCAAGAGACCCAGTACTTC. This chain connects TRBV3-1 (or the pseudogene TRBV3-2) to TRBJ2-5; the match to TRBD2 covers 13 bases. Germline loops: CDR1 LGHDT, CDR2 YNNKEL (reference sequence). V gave up 3 bases and J gave up 2 bases; unmatched junction bases: 15. This CDR3 has 20 amino acids.

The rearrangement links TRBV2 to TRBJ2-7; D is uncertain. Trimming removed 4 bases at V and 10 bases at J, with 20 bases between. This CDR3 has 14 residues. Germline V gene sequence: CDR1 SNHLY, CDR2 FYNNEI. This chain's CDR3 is CASSGGITPRGQYF. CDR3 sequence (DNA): TGTGCCAGCAGTGGAGGCATTACCCCGCGAGGACAGTACTTC.

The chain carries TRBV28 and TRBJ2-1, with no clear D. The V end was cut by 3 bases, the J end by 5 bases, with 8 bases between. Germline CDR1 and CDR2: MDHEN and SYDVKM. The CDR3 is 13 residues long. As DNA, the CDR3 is TGTGCCAGCAGTTTGTTCAGTCACAATGAGCAGTTCTTC. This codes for CASSLFSHNEQFF.

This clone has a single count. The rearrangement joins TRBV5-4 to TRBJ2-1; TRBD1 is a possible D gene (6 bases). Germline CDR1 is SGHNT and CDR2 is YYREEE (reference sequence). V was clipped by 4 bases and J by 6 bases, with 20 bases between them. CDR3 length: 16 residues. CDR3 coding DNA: TGTGCCAGCAGCCCCGGTCAGGGGCGTGCGTTCAATGAGCAGTTCTTC. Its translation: CASSPGQGRAFNEQFF.

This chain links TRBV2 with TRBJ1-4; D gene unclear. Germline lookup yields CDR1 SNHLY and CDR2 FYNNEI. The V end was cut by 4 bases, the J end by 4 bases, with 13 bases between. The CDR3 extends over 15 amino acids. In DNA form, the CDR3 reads TGTGCCAGCAGTGGGGCGGGAGGACTTAATGAAAAACTGTTTTTT. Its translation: CASSGAGGLNEKLFF.

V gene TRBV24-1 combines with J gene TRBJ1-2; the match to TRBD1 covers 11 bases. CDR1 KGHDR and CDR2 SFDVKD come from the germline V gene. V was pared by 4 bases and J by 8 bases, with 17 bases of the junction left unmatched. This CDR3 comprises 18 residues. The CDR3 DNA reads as TGTGCCACCAGTGACCCCTCCGGGACAGGGGGTTCGATTTGGGGCTACACCTTC. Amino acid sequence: CATSDPSGTGGSIWGYTF.

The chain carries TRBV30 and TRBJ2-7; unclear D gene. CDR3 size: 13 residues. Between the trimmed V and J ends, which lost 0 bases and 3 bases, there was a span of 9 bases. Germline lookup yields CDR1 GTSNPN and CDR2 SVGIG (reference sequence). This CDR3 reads CAWSVQMSYEQYF. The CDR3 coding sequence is TGTGCCTGGAGTGTACAGATGAGCTACGAGCAGTACTTC.

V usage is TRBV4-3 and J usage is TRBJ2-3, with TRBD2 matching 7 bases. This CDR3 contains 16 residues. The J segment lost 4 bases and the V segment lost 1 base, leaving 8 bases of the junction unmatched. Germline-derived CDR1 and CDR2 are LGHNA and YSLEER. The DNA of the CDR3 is TGCGCCAGCAGCCAAGGTCTGGGCGGGAGCGCAGATACGCAGTATTTT. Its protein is CASSQGLGGSADTQYF.

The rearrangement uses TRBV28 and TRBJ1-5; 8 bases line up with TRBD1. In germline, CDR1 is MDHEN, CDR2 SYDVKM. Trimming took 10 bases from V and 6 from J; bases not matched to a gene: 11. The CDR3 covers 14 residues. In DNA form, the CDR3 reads TGTGCCACCTTGGACAGGGAGGTCGGTCAGCCCCAGCATTTT. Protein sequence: CATLDREVGQPQHF.

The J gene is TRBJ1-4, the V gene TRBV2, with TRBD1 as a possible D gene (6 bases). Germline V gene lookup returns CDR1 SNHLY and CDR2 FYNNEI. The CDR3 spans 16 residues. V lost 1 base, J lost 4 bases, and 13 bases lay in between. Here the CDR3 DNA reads TGTGCCAGCAGTGAAGGACTGGGCAGGGGTAATGAAAAACTGTTTTTT. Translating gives CASSEGLGRGNEKLFF. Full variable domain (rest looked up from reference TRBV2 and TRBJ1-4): EPEVTQTPSHQVTQMGQEVILRCVPISNHLYFYWYRQILGQKVEFLVSFYNNEISEKSEIFDDQFSVERPDGSNFTLKIRSTKLEDSAMYFCASSEGLGRGNEKLFFGSGTQLSVL.

The CDR3 sequence is CASSQIGEGLSYTF. CDR3 coding DNA: TGTGCCAGCAGCCAAATCGGGGAGGGGCTGAGCTACACCTTC. The chain combines TRBV3-1 (or the pseudogene TRBV3-2) with TRBJ1-2; tentatively, D is TRBD1 (5 bases). Germline V gene sequence: CDR1 LGHDT, CDR2 YNNKEL (reference sequence). Trimming took 2 bases from V and 9 from J, leaving 16 bases between them. The CDR3 sequence is 14 residues long.

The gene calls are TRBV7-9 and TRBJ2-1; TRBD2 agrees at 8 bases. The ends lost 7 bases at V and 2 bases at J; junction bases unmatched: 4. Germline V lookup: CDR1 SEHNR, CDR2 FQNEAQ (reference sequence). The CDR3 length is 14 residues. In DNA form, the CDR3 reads TGTGCCAGCACCCAAGCGGGAGCCTACAATGAGCAGTTCTTC. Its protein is CASTQAGAYNEQFF.

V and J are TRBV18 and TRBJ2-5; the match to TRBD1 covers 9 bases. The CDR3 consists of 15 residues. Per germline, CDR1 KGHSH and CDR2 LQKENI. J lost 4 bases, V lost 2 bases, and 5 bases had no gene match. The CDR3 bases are TGTGCCAGCTCACCAATTACAGGGGGCGGAGAGACCCAGTACTTC. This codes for CASSPITGGGETQYF.

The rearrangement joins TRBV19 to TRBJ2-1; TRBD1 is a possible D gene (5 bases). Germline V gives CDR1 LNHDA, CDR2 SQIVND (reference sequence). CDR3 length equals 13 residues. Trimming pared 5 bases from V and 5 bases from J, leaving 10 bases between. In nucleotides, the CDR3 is TGTGCCAGTAGTCGCCAGGGCGACAATGAGCAGTTCTTC. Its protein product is CASSRQGDNEQFF.

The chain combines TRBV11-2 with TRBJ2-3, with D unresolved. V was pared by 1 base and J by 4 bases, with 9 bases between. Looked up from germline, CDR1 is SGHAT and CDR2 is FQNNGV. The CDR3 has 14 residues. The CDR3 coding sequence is TGTGCCAGCAGCTTAGTTGTCGGAGCAGATACGCAGTATTTT. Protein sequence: CASSLVVGADTQYF.

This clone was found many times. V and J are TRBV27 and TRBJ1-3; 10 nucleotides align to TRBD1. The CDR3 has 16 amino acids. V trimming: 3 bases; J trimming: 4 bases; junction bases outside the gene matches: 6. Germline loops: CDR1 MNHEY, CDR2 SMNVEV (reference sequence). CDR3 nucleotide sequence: TGTGCCAGCAGTTTCGCGGGACAGGGGTTAGGAAACACCATATATTTT. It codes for CASSFAGQGLGNTIYF.

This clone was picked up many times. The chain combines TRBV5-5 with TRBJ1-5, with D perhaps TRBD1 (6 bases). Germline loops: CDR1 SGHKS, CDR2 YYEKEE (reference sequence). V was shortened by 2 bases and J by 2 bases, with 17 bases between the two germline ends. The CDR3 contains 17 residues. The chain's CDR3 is CASSLDSQGYGNQPQHF. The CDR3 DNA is TGTGCCAGCAGCTTAGACTCACAGGGATATGGCAATCAGCCCCAGCATTTT.